This entry features one T cell receptor beta chain sequence. The antigen remains unidentified. Samples were taken at extremely preterm deliveries at roughly 22-28 weeks of gestation. TCRdb's table, derived via immunoSEQ multiplex PCR, lists solely in-frame clones and lacks some. The sample gives 5,300 or so clones, nearly 95% of which show up once; 0.55% to 0.65% is in the top ten. This record comes from a study of naive CD8 T cells in extremely preterm neonates. V was clipped by 0 bases and J by 0 bases, with 5 bases between them. The CDR3 consists of 14 residues. The V gene's germline CDR1 is SGDLS and CDR2 YYNGEE. General study findings and limits: Limitations included small sample size and variable preterm productive templates. Preterm neonates had significantly lower iChao1 richness than other age groups. Relative to older groups, preterm infants had shorter, less trimmed CDR3s with fewer N additions.

The chain uses TRBV9 and TRBJ2-3, with D uncertain. Sequencing input: naive CD8+ T cells from cord blood. The clonotype comes from a boy who was born preterm. The CDR3 nucleotides are TGTGCCAGCAGCGTAGACGGGAGCACAGATACGCAGTATTTT. Translating gives CASSVDGSTDTQYF.